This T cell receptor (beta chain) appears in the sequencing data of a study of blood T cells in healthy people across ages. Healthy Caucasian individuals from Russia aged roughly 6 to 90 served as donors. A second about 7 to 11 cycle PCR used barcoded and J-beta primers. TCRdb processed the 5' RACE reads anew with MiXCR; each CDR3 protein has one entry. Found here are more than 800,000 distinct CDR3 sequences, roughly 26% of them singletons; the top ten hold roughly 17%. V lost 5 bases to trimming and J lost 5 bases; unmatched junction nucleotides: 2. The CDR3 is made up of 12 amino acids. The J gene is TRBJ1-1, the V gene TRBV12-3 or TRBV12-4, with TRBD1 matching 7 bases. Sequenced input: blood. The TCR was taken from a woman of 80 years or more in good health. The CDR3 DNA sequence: TGTGCCAGCAGTACAGGGGTTACTGAAGCTTTCTTT. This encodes CASSTGVTEAFF.